Here is one T cell receptor beta chain with its context. This table comes from immunoSEQ multiplex PCR, and its TCRdb copy is limited to in-frame clones, with some not included. This sample carries around 99,000 clones, under 95% of them seen once, and the ten largest clones take about 1.2%. Germline V gives CDR1 MNHEY, CDR2 SVGAGI. CDR3 length: 14 residues. Trimming pared 7 bases from V and 6 bases from J, leaving 19 bases between. This specimen comes from a study of OX40 agonist ivuxolimab in advanced cancers. The chain recombines TRBV6-5 with TRBJ2-7; perhaps D is TRBD1 or TRBD2 (5 bases each). The sample in question was CD4+ or CD8+ T cells sorted from blood, obtained in a trial of the OX40 agonist ivuxolimab. The receptor comes from an adult with an advanced solid tumor such as melanoma, head and neck, liver or kidney cancer. For the CDR3, the DNA is TGTGCCAGCACCCGGGACGGTCAAAGCCCCGAGCAGTACTTC. The encoded protein is CASTRDGQSPEQYF.